The present T cell receptor beta chain was sequenced within a study of blood T cell repertoires in COVID-19. At the level of the study: COVID-19 samples collected from the United States, Italy and Spain covered acute and convalescent phases.

In the source study's methods: Counts of nucleated cells, estimated from reference gene primer amplification, were obtained. Repertoires were generated with immunoSEQ multiplex PCR, while TCRdb's copy carries only in-frame clones and drops some. V and J calls and clone size are those listed in that table; D and trimming were worked out from the DNA. The sample consists of roughly 100,000 clones, 88% of them appearing once. In Seattle, patients joined the study during active infection and were tracked longitudinally. Looked up from germline, CDR1 is SEHNR and CDR2 is FQNEAQ (reference sequence). After removal of 5 bases from V and 1 base from J, the junction contained 9 bases not matched to a gene. This CDR3 spans 19 amino acids.

V usage is TRBV7-9 and J usage is TRBJ2-1, with TRBD2 matching 15 bases. Sequencing was performed on peripheral blood. The TCR originated in a man in his fifties or sixties with COVID-19, enrolled during active disease. CDR3 in amino acids: CASSLRTSGGARSYNEQFF. CDR3 bases: TGTGCCAGCAGCCTAAGGACTAGCGGGGGGGCTAGGTCCTACAATGAGCAGTTCTTC.